This TCR beta chain was captured in a study of blood T cell repertoires in COVID-19. About the study: There were acute and convalescent COVID-19 samples, and they came from the United States, Italy and Spain. PBMCs, B-cell-depleted T cells, or T cells provided the cDNA or gDNA that made up the material.

V was clipped by 5 bases and J by 2 bases; unmatched bases: 14. Looked up from germline, CDR1 is MNHNY and CDR2 is SVGAGI (reference sequence). CDR3 length equals 17 residues. Assay used: immunoSEQ multiplex PCR; TCRdb lists only in-frame clones, some missing. The repertoire holds some 70,000 clones, with over 75% as singletons. The V gene is TRBV6-6, the J gene TRBJ2-5; 7 bases are shared with TRBD2. Sequenced material: peripheral blood. The clonotype was recovered from a man aged 70 or older with active or convalescent COVID-19. The CDR3 DNA is TGTGCCAGCAGTCGATCTTCGGGCGGGGGAACTCAAGAGACCCAGTACTTC. It encodes CASSRSSGGGTQETQYF.